These 24 T cell receptor beta chains share one sample of origin, sequenced in a study of spatial heterogeneity in lung cancer. A single record per CDR3 protein comes from TCRdb applying MiXCR to the 5' RACE reads. The sample includes 95,000 to 130,000 distinct CDR3 sequences, 10% to 15% seen only once; the top ten take roughly 17%. Described time point: blood at routine non-recurrence follow-up after resection. Whole RNA obtained from tumor, nontumor lung or frozen PBMC underwent sequencing without sorting. The material sequenced was PBMCs, taken at follow-up. The receptor source for this set is a male donor with early-stage non-small cell lung cancer.

This clonotype was observed many times. V and J are TRBV6-5 and TRBJ2-7; no reliable D call. Germline loops: CDR1 MNHEY, CDR2 SVGAGI. This CDR3 contains 11 residues. V was clipped by 6 bases and J by 6 bases, with 9 bases between them. CDR3 sequence reads: CASSLSGEQYF. The CDR3 DNA reads TGTGCCAGCAGCCTTTCCGGCGAGCAGTACTTC.

CDR3 region: CASKGQGVTGELFF. CDR3 sequence (DNA): TGCGCCAGCAAGGGACAGGGGGTCACCGGGGAGCTGTTTTTT. The chain joins TRBV5-1 to TRBJ2-2; 11 nucleotides align to TRBD1. Trimming removed 6 bases from V and 4 bases from J; junction bases left unmatched: 2. The CDR3 runs 14 residues. The germline V gene has CDR1 SGHRS and CDR2 YFSETQ.

This clonotype was counted many times. The chain joins TRBV29-1 to TRBJ1-1; 8 nucleotides line up with TRBD1. After removal of 6 bases from V and 10 bases from J, the junction contained 7 bases not matched to a gene. The CDR3 is 11 amino acids. Germline loops: CDR1 SQVTM, CDR2 ANQGSEA. This chain's CDR3 is CSVAGQGPAFF. The CDR3 DNA reads as TGCAGCGTCGCAGGACAGGGTCCAGCTTTCTTT.

In its sample, this clonotype was seen many times. The chain has TRBV29-1 and TRBJ2-3; D assignment may be TRBD1 or TRBD2 (5 bases each). This CDR3 comprises 13 residues. Looked up from germline, CDR1 is SQVTM and CDR2 is ANQGSEA. Trimming left V 6 bases short and J 5 bases short, with 15 bases between. CDR3 in amino acids: CSVGWGTRDTQYF. CDR3 nucleotides: TGCAGCGTCGGGTGGGGGACGAGAGATACGCAGTATTTT.

This clonotype was seen a few times. Written as DNA, the CDR3 is TGTGCCAGCAGCGTAGCGGTAGGGAGGAATGAGCAGTTCTTC. Translating gives CASSVAVGRNEQFF. The chain couples TRBV9 to TRBJ2-1; a possible D gene is TRBD2 (6 bases). Trimming stripped 0 bases from V and 7 bases from J, with 11 bases between. Germline lookup yields CDR1 SGDLS and CDR2 YYNGEE. The CDR3 loop spans 14 amino acids.

This clonotype was seen many times. V and J are TRBV29-1 and TRBJ1-5; no clear D gene. CDR1 and CDR2 from the germline V gene are SQVTM and ANQGSEA. The CDR3 has 14 amino acids. Trimming pared 5 bases from V and 2 bases from J, leaving 13 bases between. The CDR3 DNA reads as TGCAGCGTTAGATTCGGGCCTGGCAATCAGCCCCAGCATTTT. Its translation: CSVRFGPGNQPQHF.

This clonotype was detected only a few times. The rearrangement links TRBV5-1 to TRBJ2-7; 7 bases match TRBD1. This CDR3 is built from 15 residues. Germline V lookup: CDR1 SGHRS, CDR2 YFSETQ. J was trimmed by 3 bases and V by 0 bases; bases with no gene match: 6. The CDR3: CASSLEGTESYEQYF. The CDR3 DNA follows: TGCGCCAGCAGCTTGGAAGGGACAGAAAGCTACGAGCAGTACTTC.

The sample holds many counts of this clonotype. The chain couples TRBV4-1 to TRBJ1-5, with D unresolved. Germline CDR1 and CDR2: MGHRA and YSYEKL. The CDR3 has 15 amino acids. The V end was cut by 4 bases, the J end by 4 bases, with 14 bases between. The CDR3 DNA reads as TGCGCCAGCAGCCCGACACCATCCCAGAATCAGCCCCAGCATTTT. It translates to CASSPTPSQNQPQHF.

This clonotype has a count of ten or more. The V call is TRBV7-2, the J call TRBJ2-1; tentatively, D is TRBD1 (7 bases). This CDR3 contains 16 residues. Trimming shortened V by 4 bases and J by 6 bases, and 19 bases separated the two germline ends. Germline lookup yields CDR1 SGHTA and CDR2 FQGNSA. The CDR3, as DNA: TGTGCCAGCAGCTCAGCGACAGGGATCGGGGGCAATGAGCAGTTCTTC. Translating it yields CASSSATGIGGNEQFF.

This clonotype was seen repeatedly, ten times or more. The chain has TRBV20-1 and TRBJ1-1, with a weak D call TRBD1 (5 bases). This CDR3 comprises 13 residues. Germline CDR1 and CDR2: DFQATT and SNEGSKA (reference sequence). V was shortened by 0 bases and J by 1 base, with 6 bases between the two germline ends. The CDR3 DNA sequence: TGCAGTGCTAGAGATGGGGGGAACACTGAAGCTTTCTTT. This sequence encodes CSARDGGNTEAFF.

The genes are TRBV11-2 and TRBJ2-5; maybe TRBD1 (5 bases). The CDR3 has 15 residues. Germline loops: CDR1 SGHAT, CDR2 FQNNGV. Trimming took off 5 bases at V and 0 bases at J, with 13 bases between the two ends. The CDR3 loop reads CASSRLTANQETQYF. The CDR3 DNA sequence: TGTGCCAGCAGCCGCCTGACAGCTAACCAAGAGACCCAGTACTTC.

The chain uses TRBV7-8 and TRBJ2-7, with D maybe TRBD1 (6 bases). CDR3 length: 15 residues. V lost 4 bases to trimming and J lost 7 bases, with 20 bases between them. Germline V gene lookup returns CDR1 SGHVS and CDR2 FQNEAQ. The CDR3 protein is CASSSPQGSRGEQYF. In DNA, the CDR3 is TGTGCCAGCAGCTCCCCTCAGGGGTCCCGGGGAGAGCAGTACTTC.

This chain connects TRBV6-5 to TRBJ1-3, with D perhaps matching TRBD1 (6 bases). Germline V gene lookup returns CDR1 MNHEY and CDR2 SVGAGI. Trimming cost V 0 bases and J 0 bases, with 9 bases left between them. The CDR3 has 16 residues. CDR3 region: CASSYSKGGSGNTIYF. CDR3 coding DNA: TGTGCCAGCAGTTACTCGAAGGGGGGCTCTGGAAACACCATATATTTT.

This clonotype was seen at least ten times. The chain combines TRBV7-8 with TRBJ2-1; the match to TRBD2 covers 8 bases. Germline loops: CDR1 SGHVS, CDR2 FQNEAQ. This CDR3 has 16 residues. J was trimmed by 5 bases and V by 5 bases; bases with no gene match: 11. The CDR3 DNA is TGTGCCAGCAGCCCCGGGGGGGGGCCAATAGACAATGAGCAGTTCTTC. Its protein is CASSPGGGPIDNEQFF.

The V call is TRBV10-3, the J call TRBJ2-7; TRBD1 matches at 12 bases. The CDR3 extends over 14 amino acids. J was trimmed by 6 bases and V by 5 bases; bases with no gene match: 5. From germline, CDR1 is ENHRY and CDR2 SYGVKD. CDR3 protein: CAISLGQGAREQYF. In nucleotides, the CDR3 is TGTGCCATCAGTCTGGGACAGGGGGCACGCGAGCAGTACTTC.

This clonotype occurred many times. The chain links TRBV6-2 or TRBV6-3 to TRBJ2-7, with TRBD2 matching over 11 bases. Per the germline V gene, CDR1 is MNHEY and CDR2 is SVGEGT. J lost 0 bases, V lost 5 bases, and 12 bases had no gene match. The CDR3 is made up of 18 amino acids. The CDR3 DNA reads TGTGCCAGCAGTGCCGCGGGACTAGCGGTGCCCCTCTCCTACGAGCAGTACTTC. Amino acid sequence: CASSAAGLAVPLSYEQYF.

This clonotype was seen at least ten times. The V gene is TRBV11-2, the J gene TRBJ2-7; TRBD2 agrees at 10 bases. This CDR3 has 16 residues. CDR1 and CDR2 (germline): SGHAT, FQNNGV. The trim removed 5 bases at V and 2 bases at J, leaving 9 bases unmatched. CDR3 in amino acids: CASSLSSGGLTYEQYF. The CDR3 DNA is TGTGCCAGCAGCCTCTCTAGCGGGGGTCTAACCTACGAGCAGTACTTC.

A few counts support this clonotype. The J gene is TRBJ2-7, the V gene TRBV29-1; either TRBD1 or TRBD2 may supply D (5 bases each). The CDR3 consists of 14 residues. V shed 3 bases and J shed 0 bases, with 12 bases lying between them. Germline V gene lookup returns CDR1 SQVTM and CDR2 ANQGSEA. The DNA for the CDR3 is TGCAGCGTTGAGGGGGACGGTAGCTCCTACGAGCAGTACTTC. Amino acid sequence: CSVEGDGSSYEQYF.

This clonotype turned up a few times. V usage is TRBV2 and J usage is TRBJ2-5, with 10 bases lining up with TRBD2. V lost 6 bases, J lost 3 bases, and 7 bases stayed unmatched. Germline assignment: CDR1 SNHLY and CDR2 FYNNEI. The CDR3 contains 15 residues. The CDR3 spells CASRGLGLAEETQYF. DNA for the CDR3: TGTGCCAGCAGGGGGCTCGGACTAGCGGAAGAGACCCAGTACTTC.

This clonotype appeared many times. This rearrangement joins TRBV28 to TRBJ1-1; D ambiguous. Between the trimmed V and J ends, which lost 2 bases and 8 bases, there was a span of 6 bases. The germline gives CDR1 MDHEN, CDR2 SYDVKM. CDR3 length: 11 residues. Written as DNA, the CDR3 is TGTGCCAGCAGTTTAGGAGGGGAAGCTTTCTTT. The encoded protein is CASSLGGEAFF. Full variable domain (missing parts from reference TRBV28 and TRBJ1-1): DVKVTQSSRYLVKRTGEKVFLECVQDMDHENMFWYRQDPGLGLRLIYFSYDVKMKEKGDIPEGYSVSREKKERFSLILESASTNQTSMYLCASSLGGEAFFGQGTRLTVV.

The chain couples TRBV6-5 to TRBJ1-5; D possibly corresponds to TRBD1 (5 bases). The V gene's germline CDR1 is MNHEY and CDR2 SVGAGI. The CDR3 runs to 13 residues. The V end lost 5 bases, the J end lost 7 bases, and 12 bases lay between the germline ends. CDR3 in DNA: TGTGCCAGCAGTCTCCTACGGGGCCAGCCCCAGCATTTT. Translated, it gives CASSLLRGQPQHF.

This chain joins TRBV20-1 and TRBJ2-3; D possibly corresponds to TRBD1 (6 bases). V was shortened by 6 bases and J by 3 bases, with 19 bases between the two germline ends. Germline V gene lookup returns CDR1 DFQATT and CDR2 SNEGSKA (reference sequence). CDR3 size: 15 residues. CDR3: CSAARHSGATDTQYF. The CDR3, as DNA: TGCAGTGCCGCACGACATTCAGGGGCTACAGATACGCAGTATTTT.

The V gene is TRBV7-9, the J gene TRBJ2-3; 8 nucleotides match TRBD1. The CDR3 covers 14 residues. The trim removed 7 bases at V and 1 base at J, leaving 4 bases unmatched. CDR1 and CDR2 from the germline V gene are SEHNR and FQNEAQ (reference sequence). CDR3 region: CASTGQGGTDTQYF. CDR3 bases: TGTGCCAGCACCGGACAGGGTGGCACAGATACGCAGTATTTT.

This clonotype was detected a few times. DNA for the CDR3: TGCGCCAGCAGCTTGGAGGGGGCTAGCGCTCTCACAGATACGCAGTATTTT. Amino acid sequence: CASSLEGASALTDTQYF. The gene calls are TRBV5-1 and TRBJ2-3, with D possibly being TRBD1 (7 bases). The length of the CDR3 is 17 residues. Looked up from germline, CDR1 is SGHRS and CDR2 is YFSETQ. Trimming removed 0 bases from V and 2 bases from J, with 16 bases in between.